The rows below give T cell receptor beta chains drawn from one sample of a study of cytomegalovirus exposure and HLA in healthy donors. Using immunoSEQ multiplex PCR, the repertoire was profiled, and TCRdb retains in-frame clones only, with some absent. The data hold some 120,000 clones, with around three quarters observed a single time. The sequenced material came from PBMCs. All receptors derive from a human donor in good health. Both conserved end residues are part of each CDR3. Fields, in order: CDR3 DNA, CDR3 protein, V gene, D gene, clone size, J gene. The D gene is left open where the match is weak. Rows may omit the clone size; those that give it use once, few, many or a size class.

TGCGCCAGCAGAACAGGGGCTAATGAAAAACTGTTTTTT CASRTGANEKLFF TRBV5-1 TRBD1 - TRBJ1-4
TGTGCCAGCAGCGGACTAGCGGGTATCTACGAGCAGTACTTC CASSGLAGIYEQYF TRBV6-5 TRBD2 - TRBJ2-7
TGTGCCAGCAGCTTGGAACGGATTAGCAATACGCAGTATTTT CASSLERISNTQYF TRBV5-6 - - TRBJ2-3
TGCGCCAGCAGTGGGGCGGGAGTTGGCTCGAATGAGCAGTTCTTC CASSGAGVGSNEQFF TRBV10-1 TRBD2 once TRBJ2-1
TGTGCCAGCAGCTTGTTGATCGCAGGGGAGCAGTTCTTC CASSLLIAGEQFF TRBV7-9 - - TRBJ2-1
TGTGCCAGTGGAAGCGGGGGACAGGGGGTCTCTGGGGCCAACGTCCTGACTTTC CASGSGGQGVSGANVLTF TRBV28 TRBD1 - TRBJ2-6
TGTGCCAGCAGCCCCCGCAGGGGTAGGCACACTGAAGCTTTCTTT CASSPRRGRHTEAFF TRBV11-2 - - TRBJ1-1
TGTGCCATCAGTAACGCCGGGACAGGGGGTAGTGGCTACACCTTC CAISNAGTGGSGYTF TRBV10-3 TRBD1 - TRBJ1-2
TGTGCCAGCAGCCAAGGTGATCGGGACAGGGGCGCCCGTCTACCTGAAGCTTTCTTT CASSQGDRDRGARLPEAFF TRBV5-6 TRBD1 few TRBJ1-1
TGTGCCAGTCGGGACAGAAGGTCGGATCAGCCCCAGCATTTT CASRDRRSDQPQHF TRBV7-8 TRBD1 - TRBJ1-5
TGTGCCAGCAGTTTTGCGGGATCCTGGAAAACTTTCTTT CASSFAGSWKTFF TRBV6-5 - - TRBJ1-1
TGTGCCAGCAGCGTGGAGAAATCGAACAATGAGCAGTTCTTC CASSVEKSNNEQFF TRBV9 - - TRBJ2-1
TGTGCCAGCAGTCCAGGGACAGGGGGTTGGGAAAAACTGTTTTTT CASSPGTGGWEKLFF TRBV27 TRBD1 - TRBJ1-4
TGTGCCAGCAGTTCGTATTTTCAGGGGGATACTGAAGCTTTCTTT CASSSYFQGDTEAFF TRBV6-5 TRBD1 - TRBJ1-1
TGTGCCAGCAGTGCCCTAGACGACGTAGACTACGAGCAGTACTTC CASSALDDVDYEQYF TRBV28 - - TRBJ2-7
TGTGCCAGCAGCCGCGCCGGGTTAGGAAATTCACCCCTCCACTTT CASSRAGLGNSPLHF TRBV7-2 - once TRBJ1-6
TGTGCCAGCAGTTCTCTAAGGACAGGGGGTTCCGGTGAAGCTTTCTTT CASSSLRTGGSGEAFF TRBV27 TRBD1 - TRBJ1-1
TGCAGCGTCCAAGAGGGCTACACCTTC CSVQEGYTF TRBV29-1 - - TRBJ1-2
TGTGCCAGCAGTTTATTATGGCGTTTGGCAGGGAAGGGCAATCAGCCCCAGCATTTT CASSLLWRLAGKGNQPQHF TRBV28 - - TRBJ1-5
TGTGCCAGCACCCAGACAGGGGGCCGGGAGACCCAGTACTTC CASTQTGGRETQYF TRBV7-2 TRBD1 - TRBJ2-5
TGCGCCAGCAGCCAACTAGCGGGAGGGCCGAGAGATACGCAGTATTTT CASSQLAGGPRDTQYF TRBV5-1 TRBD2 few TRBJ2-3
TGTGCCAGGAGAGTAGTCGGTGAAAAACTGTTTTTT CARRVVGEKLFF TRBV7-8 - - TRBJ1-4
TGCGCCAGCAGCCTACGATTAAGACAGGGGGGCACAGATACGCAGTATTTT CASSLRLRQGGTDTQYF TRBV5-1 TRBD1 - TRBJ2-3
TGCGCCAGCGCCCGGGACAGGGATAATTCACCCCTCCACTTT CASARDRDNSPLHF TRBV5-1 TRBD1 - TRBJ1-6
TGTGCCAGCAGCTTGGGGACAGGGAGGGAGACCCAGTACTTC CASSLGTGRETQYF TRBV5-8 TRBD1 - TRBJ2-5
TGTGCCAGCAGGACCGGGACAGGCGGGGCGAGCACTGAAGCTTTCTTT CASRTGTGGASTEAFF TRBV6-6 TRBD1 - TRBJ1-1
TGTGCCAGCAGCTTAGTAAAGCGGGGGGGGACCTACGAGCAGTACTTC CASSLVKRGGTYEQYF TRBV7-3 TRBD2 - TRBJ2-7
TGTGCCAGTAGTATCGGACTAGCGGGGACTAACACAGATACGCAGTATTTT CASSIGLAGTNTDTQYF TRBV19 TRBD2 - TRBJ2-3
TGCGCCAGCAGCCAACGGCTAGGAATCCACGAGCAGTACTTC CASSQRLGIHEQYF TRBV4-1 - few TRBJ2-7